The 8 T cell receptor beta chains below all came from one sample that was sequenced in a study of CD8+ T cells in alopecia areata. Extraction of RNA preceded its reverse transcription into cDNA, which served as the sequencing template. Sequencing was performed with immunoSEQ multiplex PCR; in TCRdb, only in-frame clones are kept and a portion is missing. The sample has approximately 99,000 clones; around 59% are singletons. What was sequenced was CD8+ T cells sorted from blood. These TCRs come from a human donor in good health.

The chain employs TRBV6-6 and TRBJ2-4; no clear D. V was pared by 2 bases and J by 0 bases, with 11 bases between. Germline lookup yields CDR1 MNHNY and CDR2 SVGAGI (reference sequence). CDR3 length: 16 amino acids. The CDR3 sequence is CASSYMWVLAKNIQYF. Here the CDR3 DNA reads TGTGCCAGCAGTTACATGTGGGTTCTAGCCAAAAACATTCAGTACTTC.

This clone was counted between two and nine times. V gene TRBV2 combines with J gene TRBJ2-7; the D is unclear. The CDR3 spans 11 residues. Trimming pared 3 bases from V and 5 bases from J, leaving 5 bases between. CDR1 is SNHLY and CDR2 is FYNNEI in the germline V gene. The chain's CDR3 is CASSDFDEQYF. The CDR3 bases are TGTGCCAGCAGTGATTTTGACGAGCAGTACTTC.

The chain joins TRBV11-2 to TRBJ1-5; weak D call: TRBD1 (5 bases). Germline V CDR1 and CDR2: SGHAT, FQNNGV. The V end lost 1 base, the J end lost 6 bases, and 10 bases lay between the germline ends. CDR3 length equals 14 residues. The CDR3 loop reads CASSLGSQGQPQHF. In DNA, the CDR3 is TGTGCCAGCAGCTTAGGATCCCAGGGTCAGCCCCAGCATTTT.

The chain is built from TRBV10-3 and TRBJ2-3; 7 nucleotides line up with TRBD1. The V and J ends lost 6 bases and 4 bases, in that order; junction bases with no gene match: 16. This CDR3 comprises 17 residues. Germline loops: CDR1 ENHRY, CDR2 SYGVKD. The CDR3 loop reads CAIRKKQGIHRSDTQYF. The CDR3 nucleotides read TGTGCCATCAGGAAAAAACAGGGGATCCATCGCTCAGATACGCAGTATTTT.

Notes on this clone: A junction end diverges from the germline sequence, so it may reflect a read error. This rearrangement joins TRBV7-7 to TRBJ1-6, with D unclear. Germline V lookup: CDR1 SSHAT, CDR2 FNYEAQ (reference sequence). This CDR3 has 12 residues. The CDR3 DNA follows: TGTGCTAGCAGCCCTCTGCGTTCACCCCTCCACTTT. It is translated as CASSPLRSPLHF.

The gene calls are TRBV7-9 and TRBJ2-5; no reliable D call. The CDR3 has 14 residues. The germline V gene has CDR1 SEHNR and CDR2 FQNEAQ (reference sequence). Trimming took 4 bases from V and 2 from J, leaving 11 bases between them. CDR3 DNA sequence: TGTGCCAGCAGCTCAACCTCAGAGCAAGAGACCCAGTACTTC. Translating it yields CASSSTSEQETQYF.

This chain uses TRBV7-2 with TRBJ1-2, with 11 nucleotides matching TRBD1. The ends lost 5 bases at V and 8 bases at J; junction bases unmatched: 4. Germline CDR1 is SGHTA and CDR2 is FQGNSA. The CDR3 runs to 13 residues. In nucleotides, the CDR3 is TGTGCCAGCAGCGGCCGGGACAGGGGGGGCTACACCTTC. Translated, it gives CASSGRDRGGYTF.

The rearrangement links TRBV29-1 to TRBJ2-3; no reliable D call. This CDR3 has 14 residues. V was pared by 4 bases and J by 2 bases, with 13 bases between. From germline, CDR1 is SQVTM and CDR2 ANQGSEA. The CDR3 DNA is TGCAGCGTTGGATCTAAGTCCACCACAGATACGCAGTATTTT. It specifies CSVGSKSTTDTQYF.